These 24 T cell receptor beta chains were all obtained from the same sample, sequenced in a study of cytomegalovirus exposure and HLA in healthy donors. The PCR used 60 Vbeta and 13 Jbeta primers. Assay used: immunoSEQ multiplex PCR; TCRdb lists only in-frame clones, some missing. The sample includes over 120,000 clones, around two thirds of them seen just once. Sequenced: PBMCs. The receptors were gathered from a woman aged 55-70 years in good health and CMV-seropositive.

This chain links TRBV7-9 with TRBJ2-1, with D perhaps TRBD2 (5 bases). This CDR3 region has 12 residues. The germline V gene encodes CDR1 SEHNR and CDR2 FQNEAQ (reference sequence). V lost 1 base and J lost 9, with 7 bases in between. CDR3 in amino acids: CASSLGEGEQFF. The CDR3 DNA reads as TGTGCCAGCAGCTTAGGTGAGGGTGAGCAGTTCTTC.

Only a few counts were recorded for this clone. This chain links TRBV5-1 with TRBJ1-1, with D tentatively TRBD1 (6 bases). Per germline, CDR1 SGHRS and CDR2 YFSETQ. The V gene lost 0 bases and the J gene lost 7 bases, with 16 bases spanning the gap. This CDR3 region has 15 residues. The CDR3 DNA is TGCGCCAGCAGCTTGGGGGGACAAGGGGATCATGAAGCTTTCTTT. Its protein product is CASSLGGQGDHEAFF.

The chain is built from TRBV27 and TRBJ2-5; tentatively, D is TRBD1 (5 bases). Per the germline V gene, CDR1 is MNHEY and CDR2 is SMNVEV (reference sequence). The CDR3 runs to 13 residues. With 2 bases removed from V and 5 bases from J, the gap between germline ends came to 9 bases. CDR3 nucleotides: TGTGCCAGCAGTTTAAGGGGAAGGGAGACCCAGTACTTC. It encodes CASSLRGRETQYF.

The genes are TRBV19 and TRBJ1-5; TRBD1 aligns across 8 bases. With 3 bases clipped from V and 4 bases from J, the junction kept 11 bases outside the gene matches. Germline lookup yields CDR1 LNHDA and CDR2 SQIVND (reference sequence). The CDR3 consists of 17 residues. This CDR3 reads CASSMIRGQGGNQPQHF. In DNA, the CDR3 is TGTGCCAGTAGTATGATTAGAGGACAGGGTGGTAATCAGCCCCAGCATTTT.

The chain carries TRBV5-1 and TRBJ2-3; possible D gene TRBD1, 5 bases. Germline-derived CDR1 and CDR2 are SGHRS and YFSETQ. Trimming removed 4 bases from V and 11 bases from J, with 20 bases in between. CDR3 length: 14 amino acids. DNA for the CDR3: TGCGCCAGCAGCCCAGCAAACCAGGGTTTGGGGCAGTATTTT. The encoded protein is CASSPANQGLGQYF.

V usage is TRBV2 and J usage is TRBJ1-5, with D hard to call. This CDR3 is built from 14 residues. The germline V and J ends were trimmed by 6 bases and 0 bases, with 9 bases remaining between them. Germline assignment: CDR1 SNHLY and CDR2 FYNNEI. CDR3: CASRDTHSNQPQHF. The CDR3 DNA reads TGTGCCAGCAGAGATACTCATAGCAATCAGCCCCAGCATTTT.

This clone showed up just once. This sequence joins TRBV18 and TRBJ2-3, with no clear D. Germline-derived CDR1 and CDR2 are KGHSH and LQKENI. The CDR3 spans 14 residues. Trimming stripped 2 bases from V and 0 bases from J, with 6 bases between. DNA for the CDR3: TGTGCCAGCTCACCATTACAGAGCACAGATACGCAGTATTTT. It specifies CASSPLQSTDTQYF.

A note on this clone: Other DNA sequences from this sample encode an identical CDR3 as well. V is TRBV5-6 and J is TRBJ1-2; the match to TRBD1 covers 7 bases. The CDR3 totals 14 residues. Trimming took 0 bases from V and 2 from J; bases not matched to a gene: 1. Germline values: CDR1 SGHDT, CDR2 YYEEEE. The CDR3 spells CASSLGQGNYGYTF. For the CDR3, the DNA is TGTGCCAGCAGCTTGGGACAGGGCAACTATGGCTACACCTTC.

This chain links TRBV7-9 with TRBJ1-5, with a weak D call TRBD1 (6 bases). The CDR3 sequence is 14 residues long. V dropped 5 bases and J dropped 3 bases, with 11 bases sitting between them. Per the germline V gene, CDR1 is SEHNR and CDR2 is FQNEAQ (reference sequence). CDR3 nucleotide sequence: TGTGCCAGCAGCCAGGACAGTAACAATCAGCCCCAGCATTTT. Amino acid sequence: CASSQDSNNQPQHF. The entire variable domain, with the rest obtained from reference TRBV7-9 and TRBJ1-5, is as follows: DTGVSQNPRHKITKRGQNVTFRCDPISEHNRLYWYRQTLGQGPEFLTYFQNEAQLEKSRLLSDRFSAERPKGSFSTLEIQRTEQGDSAMYLCASSQDSNNQPQHFGDGTRLSIL.

The J gene is TRBJ2-7, the V gene TRBV21-1; the table's D gene call, TRBD2, was not cross checked with the DNA. TRBV21-1 has pseudogene status. The CDR3 sequence is 12 residues long. DNA for the CDR3: TGTGCCAGCAGCAAAGGTATAAACGAGCAGTACTTC. Its translation: CASSKGINEQYF.

The chain links TRBV28 to TRBJ2-1, with D possibly being TRBD2 (6 bases). V was shortened by 6 bases and J by 4 bases, with 10 bases between the two germline ends. This CDR3 comprises 13 residues. The germline gives CDR1 MDHEN, CDR2 SYDVKM. CDR3 loop: CASRSGSYNEQFF. CDR3 coding DNA: TGTGCCAGCAGGTCCGGGAGTTACAATGAGCAGTTCTTC.

Only a few counts were recorded for this clone. At the DNA level, this CDR3 is encoded by other sequences in the same sample as well. This chain links TRBV7-9 with TRBJ2-1; 10 bases are a match to TRBD2. Trimming removed 3 bases from V and 6 bases from J; junction bases left unmatched: 2. CDR3 length equals 14 residues. Germline assignment: CDR1 SEHNR and CDR2 FQNEAQ (reference sequence). The CDR3: CASSFGTSANEQFF. The CDR3 DNA reads as TGTGCCAGCAGCTTCGGGACTAGCGCCAATGAGCAGTTCTTC.

This clone was observed a handful of times. This chain uses TRBV2 with TRBJ2-7, with 9 bases fitting TRBD1. After removal of 7 bases from V and 9 bases from J, the junction contained 13 bases not matched to a gene. The germline gives CDR1 SNHLY, CDR2 FYNNEI. The CDR3 is 14 residues long. The CDR3 nucleotides are TGTGCCAGCACCGGGGGGACAGGGTTTTTCGGGCAGTACTTC. This encodes CASTGGTGFFGQYF.

The chain carries TRBV4-1 and TRBJ2-2; possibly TRBD1 for D (6 bases). CDR1 is MGHRA and CDR2 is YSYEKL in the germline V gene. Trimming removed 4 bases at V and 0 bases at J, with 6 bases between. This CDR3 spans 14 amino acids. CDR3 protein: CASSRQANTGELFF. CDR3 nucleotides: TGCGCCAGCAGCCGACAGGCGAACACCGGGGAGCTGTTTTTT.

This clone was found a few times. This chain uses TRBV6-1 with TRBJ1-3; 9 bases align to TRBD1. V trimming: 6 bases; J trimming: 8 bases; junction bases outside the gene matches: 5. CDR3 size: 13 residues. The germline V gene has CDR1 MNHNS and CDR2 SASEGT. CDR3 amino acids: CASRQTGGHTIYF. CDR3 sequence (DNA): TGTGCCAGCAGACAGACAGGGGGGCACACCATATATTTT.

The chain uses TRBV30 and TRBJ1-2; weak D call: TRBD1 (5 bases). The germline V gene encodes CDR1 GTSNPN and CDR2 SVGIG (reference sequence). This CDR3 region has 11 residues. The V end was cut by 4 bases, the J end by 5 bases, with 8 bases between. Written as DNA, the CDR3 is TGTGCCTGGAATACAGGTTATGGCTACACCTTC. Protein: CAWNTGYGYTF.

This chain joins TRBV6-5 and TRBJ1-2, with D perhaps TRBD1 (5 bases). CDR1 and CDR2 from the germline V gene are MNHEY and SVGAGI. V was shortened by 0 bases and J by 7 bases, with 12 bases between the two germline ends. The CDR3 contains 14 residues. CDR3 protein: CASSYSSGIFGYTF. Here the CDR3 DNA reads TGTGCCAGCAGTTACTCATCAGGGATCTTTGGCTACACCTTC.

The chain has TRBV5-1 and TRBJ2-1, with 11 bases fitting TRBD2. V lost 4 bases to trimming and J lost 8 bases; unmatched junction nucleotides: 11. This CDR3 region has 16 residues. Germline values: CDR1 SGHRS, CDR2 YFSETQ. The CDR3: CASSNKTSGSVYEQFF. CDR3 DNA sequence: TGCGCCAGCAGCAACAAAACTAGCGGGAGTGTGTATGAGCAGTTCTTC.

This chain uses TRBV5-4 with TRBJ2-1, with D perhaps matching TRBD1 (5 bases). The V end lost 3 bases, the J end lost 9 bases, and 16 bases lay between the germline ends. CDR1 and CDR2 from the germline V gene are SGHNT and YYREEE (reference sequence). The CDR3 extends over 14 amino acids. CDR3 sequence (DNA): TGTGCCAGCAGCTCCCAGGGTGGGCCCGGTGAGCAGTTCTTC. Translated, it gives CASSSQGGPGEQFF.

The rearrangement links TRBV19 to TRBJ2-7, with 7 nucleotides matching TRBD1. This CDR3 is 15 amino acids long. CDR1 and CDR2 (germline): LNHDA, SQIVND (reference sequence). Losses at the gene ends were 5 bases for V and 2 bases for J; bases not matched to a gene: 9. The CDR3 protein is CASSSVGDSTYEQYF. The CDR3 nucleotides read TGTGCCAGTAGTTCCGTGGGGGACAGCACCTACGAGCAGTACTTC.

The chain uses TRBV2 and TRBJ1-2; 7 bases align to TRBD1. V shed 5 bases, J shed 6 bases, and the junction held 15 bases outside the gene matches. This CDR3 spans 16 amino acids. The V gene's germline CDR1 is SNHLY and CDR2 FYNNEI. CDR3 in DNA: TGTGCCAGCAGTCTTTTAGGGGGCCCACAGGGGCATGGCTACACCTTC. Residues: CASSLLGGPQGHGYTF.

V is TRBV5-6 and J is TRBJ2-4, with TRBD1 matching 7 bases. CDR1 is SGHDT and CDR2 is YYEEEE in the germline V gene. The CDR3 has 16 residues. J was trimmed by 0 bases and V by 2 bases; bases with no gene match: 5. DNA of the CDR3: TGTGCCAGCAGCTTAGGGACAGCCCTAGCCAAAAACATTCAGTACTTC. Encoded protein: CASSLGTALAKNIQYF. The full variable domain, its missing parts supplied by reference TRBV5-6 and TRBJ2-4, is DAGVTQSPTHLIKTRGQQVTLRCSPKSGHDTVSWYQQALGQGPQFIFQYYEEEERQRGNFPDRFSGHQFPNYSSELNVNALLLGDSALYLCASSLGTALAKNIQYFGAGTRLSVL.

The chain links TRBV6-5 to TRBJ2-1, with TRBD2 matching 13 bases. The CDR3 is 14 amino acids. CDR1 and CDR2 from the germline V gene are MNHEY and SVGAGI. The ends lost 6 bases at V and 6 bases at J; junction bases unmatched: 2. The CDR3 nucleotides read TGTGCCAGCAGGAGGACTAGCGGGAGCAATGAGCAGTTCTTC. Translated, it gives CASRRTSGSNEQFF.

CDR3 amino acids: CASSLGLAHSYEQYF. CDR3 DNA: TGTGCCAGCAGCTTGGGGCTAGCGCACTCCTACGAGCAGTACTTC. J is TRBJ2-7 and V is TRBV5-6, with a tentative D call TRBD2 (6 bases). The germline V and J ends were trimmed by 0 bases and 0 bases, with 10 bases remaining between them. Germline loops: CDR1 SGHDT, CDR2 YYEEEE. The CDR3 runs to 15 residues.